This T cell receptor (beta chain) was sequenced in a study of cytomegalovirus exposure and HLA in healthy donors. General study findings and limits: Published work reported that the classifier diagnosed cytomegalovirus status with high specificity and sensitivity.

Germline V gives CDR1 SGHRS, CDR2 YFSETQ. Trimming at V came to 3 bases and at J to 10 bases, leaving 8 bases not matched to a gene. CDR3 length: 14 amino acids. PCR primers comprised 60 Vbeta and 13 Jbeta primers. Libraries were prepared by immunoSEQ multiplex PCR; TCRdb keeps only in-frame clonotypes and omits some of them. The sample has 95,000 to 150,000 clones, over 65% seen once. In the case of this clone: Its antigen is unknown.

This chain connects TRBV5-1 to TRBJ2-1; 9 nucleotides agree with TRBD2. Input material: PBMCs. The TCR sequence derives from a woman in her forties in good health and CMV-seropositive. CDR3 sequence reads: CASSSGLARPEQFF. As DNA, the CDR3 is TGCGCCAGCAGCTCCGGACTAGCGCGACCGGAGCAGTTCTTC.